The rows below give T cell receptor beta chains drawn from one sample of a study of T cell repertoires in cytomegalovirus infection. Each CDR3 protein gets one entry after TCRdb re-called the reads with MiXCR. The data contain 450,000 to 550,000 distinct CDR3 sequences, approximately 16% of them singletons. Input material: CD8+ T cells from PBMCs. The receptors were gathered from a human donor in good health (CMV status not recorded). Some clones in this sample may be carry-over from other donors' samples. CDR3s include the opening cysteine and the closing phenylalanine or tryptophan. Fields, in order: clone size, V gene, D gene, J gene, CDR3 protein, CDR3 DNA. A D gene is named only where the DNA matches it firmly. Only some rows state a clone size, as once, few, many or a class for expanded clones.

NA,TRBV27,TRBD1,TRBJ1-5,CASSLSAGGQPQHF,TGTGCCAGCAGTTTATCTGCAGGGGGACAGCCCCAGCATTTT
few,TRBV20-1,TRBD2,TRBJ2-1,CSATTQREASYNEQFF,TGCAGTGCTACGACTCAGCGGGAGGCCTCCTACAATGAGCAGTTCTTC
few,TRBV20-1,TRBD2,TRBJ2-7,CSAERPTSGLGEQYF,TGCAGTGCGGAGAGACCGACTAGCGGTTTGGGAGAGCAGTACTTC
many,TRBV2,NA,TRBJ1-5,CASSERGQQPQHF,TGTGCCAGCAGTGAGCGGGGGCAACAGCCCCAGCATTTT
NA,TRBV7-3,NA,TRBJ1-1,CASSAPGGQSEAFF,TGTGCCAGCAGCGCCCCCGGTGGGCAAAGTGAAGCTTTCTTT
NA,TRBV27,NA,TRBJ2-2,CASSPRIASINTGELFF,TGTGCCAGCAGTCCTCGGATCGCCAGCATAAACACCGGGGAGCTGTTTTTT
few,TRBV5-1,TRBD2,TRBJ2-7,CASSLVVGLAGEHEQYF,TGCGCCAGCAGCTTGGTCGTAGGACTAGCGGGAGAGCACGAGCAGTACTTC
NA,TRBV10-3,NA,TRBJ2-7,CAISLDRTYEQYF,TGTGCCATCAGTCTCGACCGAACCTACGAGCAGTACTTC
NA,TRBV23-1,NA,TRBJ1-3,CASSQSNFLGGNTIYF,TGCGCCAGCAGTCAATCAAATTTTCTAGGAGGAAACACCATATATTTT
few,TRBV27,NA,TRBJ1-5,CASSDRGVNQPQHF,TGTGCCAGCAGTGACCGGGGTGTTAATCAGCCCCAGCATTTT
many,TRBV11-2,NA,TRBJ2-7,CASIQGVRPGYEQYF,TGTGCCAGCATCCAAGGCGTCCGCCCGGGCTACGAGCAGTACTTC
many,TRBV28,NA,TRBJ2-3,CASSFTGLSTDTQYF,TGTGCCAGCAGTTTCACGGGATTAAGCACAGATACGCAGTATTTT
many,TRBV12-3/TRBV12-4,NA,TRBJ2-1,CASSPGDLVNEFF,TGTGCCAGCAGTCCTGGCGACCTAGTGAATGAGTTCTTC
NA,TRBV10-3,NA,TRBJ2-4,CAISDSSGGPRGKNIQYF,TGTGCCATCAGTGATAGTTCCGGAGGGCCAAGAGGCAAAAACATTCAGTACTTC
few,TRBV5-1,NA,TRBJ2-5,CASSPDFKGGGQETQYF,TGCGCCAGCAGCCCAGACTTTAAGGGGGGAGGCCAAGAGACCCAGTACTTC
many,TRBV2,NA,TRBJ2-1,CASSARGPIFYNEQFF,TGTGCCAGCAGTGCTAGGGGACCGATATTCTACAATGAGCAGTTCTTC
many,TRBV15,NA,TRBJ2-3,CATSSTLADTQYF,TGTGCCACCAGCAGTACTCTAGCGGATACGCAGTATTTT
few,TRBV30,NA,TRBJ1-6,CAWSVPRDIYNSPLHF,TGTGCCTGGAGTGTCCCGAGGGACATCTATAATTCACCCCTCCACTTT
NA,TRBV14,NA,TRBJ2-3,CASSPRPRPIDTQYF,TGTGCCAGCAGCCCCCGGCCTCGACCGATAGATACGCAGTATTTT
NA,TRBV5-1,NA,TRBJ2-7,CASSGSETYEQYF,TGCGCCAGCAGCGGAAGTGAGACCTACGAGCAGTACTTC
many,TRBV7-8,TRBD2,TRBJ2-7,CASSATSGGTYEQYF,TGTGCCAGCAGCGCGACTAGCGGGGGGACCTACGAGCAGTACTTC
few,TRBV4-1,TRBD1,TRBJ1-1,CASSSWTGVNTEAFF,TGCGCCAGCAGCTCCTGGACAGGAGTGAACACTGAAGCTTTCTTT
many,TRBV27,NA,TRBJ2-5,CASSLMGQGETQYF,TGTGCCAGCAGTTTAATGGGGCAGGGGGAGACCCAGTACTTC
many,TRBV7-9,NA,TRBJ2-1,CASTPAGVGLNEQFF,TGTGCCAGCACCCCTGCAGGGGTCGGGCTCAATGAGCAGTTCTTC
NA,TRBV4-1,NA,TRBJ1-5,CASRVQGGGEDQPQHF,TGCGCCAGCAGGGTCCAAGGTGGGGGAGAGGATCAGCCCCAGCATTTT
few,TRBV5-1,NA,TRBJ2-7,CASSLLGTAEGVYEQYF,TGCGCCAGCAGTCTTTTAGGGACGGCCGAGGGGGTATACGAGCAGTACTTC
many,TRBV28,TRBD2,TRBJ2-2,CASSLTSERGTGELFF,TGTGCCAGCAGTTTAACTAGCGAAAGGGGTACCGGGGAGCTGTTTTTT
many,TRBV6-5,TRBD2,TRBJ2-1,CASSPGGGEQFF,TGTGCCAGCAGCCCGGGGGGGGGTGAGCAGTTCTTC
many,TRBV7-9,NA,TRBJ1-3,CASSLPGSGNTIYF,TGTGCCAGCAGCTTACCAGGCTCTGGAAACACCATATATTTT
many,TRBV27,NA,TRBJ2-7,CASSLSRGPGSYEQYF,TGTGCCAGCAGCCTCTCCCGTGGACCGGGTTCCTACGAGCAGTACTTC
few,TRBV4-1,NA,TRBJ1-1,CASSQEGDLNTEAFF,TGCGCCAGCAGCCAAGAAGGAGACCTGAACACTGAAGCTTTCTTT
few,TRBV19,NA,TRBJ2-5,CASSALTGQQETQYF,TGTGCCAGTTCCGCCCTGACTGGGCAGCAAGAGACCCAGTACTTC
few,TRBV9,NA,TRBJ1-6,CASQRGNKYNSPLHF,TGTGCCAGTCAGAGGGGCAATAAATATAATTCACCCCTCCACTTT
few,TRBV11-2,TRBD1,TRBJ2-6,CASTSQGRGFSGANVLTF,TGTGCCAGCACCAGCCAGGGCAGGGGGTTTTCTGGGGCCAACGTCCTGACTTTC
many,TRBV12-3/TRBV12-4,NA,TRBJ1-2,CAIRSHGYGYTF,TGTGCCATCCGTTCGCACGGCTATGGCTACACCTTC
few,TRBV15,NA,TRBJ1-5,CATSSKRGGNQPQHF,TGTGCCACCAGCAGTAAAAGGGGTGGCAATCAGCCCCAGCATTTT
many,TRBV4-1,TRBD2,TRBJ2-4,CASSQSSGGIQYF,TGCGCCAGCAGCCAGTCTAGCGGGGGCATTCAGTACTTC
many,TRBV4-1,NA,TRBJ2-7,CASSQAGGSREQYF,TGCGCCAGCAGCCAAGCTGGGGGGAGCCGCGAGCAGTACTTC
NA,TRBV7-6,NA,TRBJ2-1,CASSLAFFGQSSYNVQFF,TGTGCCAGCAGCTTAGCCTTTTTTGGACAGAGCTCCTACAATGTTCAGTTCTTC
NA,TRBV2,TRBD1,TRBJ2-1,CASRKGGASANEQFF,TGTGCCAGCAGAAAAGGGGGCGCATCAGCTAATGAGCAGTTCTTC
NA,TRBV9,NA,TRBJ2-1,CASSETGSGSYNEQFF,TGTGCCAGCAGCGAGACCGGGAGCGGGTCCTACAATGAGCAGTTCTTC
many,TRBV7-2,NA,TRBJ2-1,CASLAASYNEQFF,TGTGCCAGTTTAGCGGCCTCCTACAATGAGCAGTTCTTC